The 26 T cell receptor beta chains below all came from one sample that was sequenced in a study of shared clonotypes between healthy human individuals. The assay was immunoSEQ multiplex PCR, and TCRdb's table has in-frame clones only and misses some. In the table there are some 2,000,000 clones, about 95% of which are singletons. The specimen sequenced was naive CD4+ T cells sorted from blood. Specified subset: CD45RA+ positively selected. These receptors came from a man between 18 and 35 years old in good health.

This rearrangement joins TRBV6-6 to TRBJ2-5; TRBD1 matches at 7 bases. The V and J ends lost 5 bases and 4 bases, in that order; junction bases with no gene match: 7. Germline CDR1 and CDR2: MNHNY and SVGAGI (reference sequence). The CDR3 has 14 amino acids. This CDR3 reads CASSPWDSIETQYF. The CDR3 region has the DNA TGTGCCAGCAGTCCCTGGGACAGCATAGAGACCCAGTACTTC.

This sequence joins TRBV5-1 and TRBJ2-3; 7 bases fit TRBD1. Trimming removed 6 bases from V and 4 bases from J; junction bases left unmatched: 11. Germline CDR1 and CDR2: SGHRS and YFSETQ. The length of the CDR3 is 15 residues. CDR3 region: CASTLVGGSSDTQYF. As DNA, the CDR3 is TGCGCCAGCACCTTAGTAGGGGGCAGTTCAGATACGCAGTATTTT.

The CDR3 loop is CSVQGPTDTQYF. DNA for the CDR3: TGCAGCGTACAGGGGCCCACAGATACGCAGTATTTT. The chain combines TRBV29-1 with TRBJ2-3; TRBD1 matches at 7 bases. The CDR3 has 12 amino acids. CDR1 is SQVTM and CDR2 is ANQGSEA in the germline V gene. V lost 6 bases and J lost 2; bases outside the gene matches: 2.

This clone was observed a handful of times. The gene calls are TRBV14 and TRBJ2-5; 11 bases align to TRBD1. The DNA end is a closer match to TRBJ2-7, so the J assignment may be wrong. The CDR3 is made up of 16 amino acids. The V gene's germline CDR1 is SGHDN and CDR2 FVKESK. The CDR3 region is CASSQRRTGGPYEQYF. The CDR3 coding sequence is TGTGCCAGCAGCCAAAGGAGGACAGGGGGCCCCTACGAGCAGTACTTC.

This clone was seen once. CDR3 protein: CASRPSGTGKSYEQYF. The CDR3 DNA is TGTGCCAGCAGGCCCAGCGGGACAGGGAAATCCTACGAGCAGTACTTC. The chain links TRBV27 to TRBJ2-7; 9 bases are a match to TRBD1. Germline V gene sequence: CDR1 MNHEY, CDR2 SMNVEV (reference sequence). V lost 6 bases and J lost 1; bases outside the gene matches: 10. This CDR3 is 16 amino acids long.

The chain couples TRBV6-6 to TRBJ1-5; the match to TRBD1 covers 7 bases. V was clipped by 5 bases and J by 6 bases; unmatched bases: 10. This CDR3 has 15 amino acids. CDR1 and CDR2 (germline): MNHNY, SVGAGI (reference sequence). The CDR3, as DNA: TGTGCCAGCAGTAACCCGACAGGGTCGGTTCAGCCCCAGCATTTT. It is translated as CASSNPTGSVQPQHF.

V gene TRBV2 combines with J gene TRBJ2-5; 10 nucleotides align to TRBD2. V dropped 5 bases and J dropped 0; count of bases not matched to a gene: 6. Germline values: CDR1 SNHLY, CDR2 FYNNEI. The CDR3 length is 16 residues. Here the CDR3 reads CASSFSGGKYQETQYF. Here the CDR3 DNA reads TGTGCCAGCAGTTTTAGCGGGGGGAAATACCAAGAGACCCAGTACTTC.

The rearrangement uses TRBV30 and TRBJ1-1, with D possibly matching TRBD1 (5 bases). Germline V gene data show CDR1 as GTSNPN and CDR2 as SVGIG (reference sequence). V was clipped by 0 bases and J by 10 bases, with 12 bases between them. The CDR3 has 12 residues. This CDR3 is CAWSVRWGGAFF. Written as DNA, the CDR3 is TGTGCCTGGAGTGTAAGATGGGGGGGAGCTTTCTTT.

V is TRBV6-1 and J is TRBJ2-7, with 8 bases that match TRBD1. V shed 5 bases, J shed 1 base, and the junction held 4 bases outside the gene matches. CDR1 is MNHNS and CDR2 is SASEGT in the germline V gene. This CDR3 contains 14 residues. CDR3 region: CASSRTGKSYEQYF. The CDR3 bases are TGTGCCAGCAGTCGGACAGGGAAATCCTACGAGCAGTACTTC.

The V and J genes are TRBV30 and TRBJ1-1; D perhaps matches TRBD1 (6 bases). Trimming removed 5 bases at V and 5 bases at J, with 15 bases between. CDR3 length: 13 residues. Germline V gives CDR1 GTSNPN, CDR2 SVGIG (reference sequence). The CDR3 nucleotides read TGTGCCTGGGGATCAGGGGAAGGAACTGAAGCTTTCTTT. It encodes CAWGSGEGTEAFF.

The chain uses TRBV6-1 and TRBJ2-3; no reliable D call. Germline lookup yields CDR1 MNHNS and CDR2 SASEGT. With 6 bases removed from V and 6 bases from J, the gap between germline ends came to 13 bases. This CDR3 is built from 13 residues. The chain's CDR3 is CASRHSASDTQYF. The DNA for the CDR3 is TGTGCCAGCAGGCACAGCGCCAGTGATACGCAGTATTTT.

The chain is built from TRBV10-1 and TRBJ1-1; D is unresolved. In germline, CDR1 is WNHNN, CDR2 SYGVQD (reference sequence). The ends were cut back, 0 bases at V and 11 bases at J, with 10 bases in the middle. This CDR3 contains 12 residues. The CDR3 is CASSESGSVAFF. The CDR3 DNA reads as TGCGCCAGCAGTGAGTCTGGCAGCGTGGCTTTCTTT.

The V and J genes are TRBV6-1 and TRBJ1-4, with a possible D match to TRBD1 (6 bases). The CDR3 is made up of 14 amino acids. V dropped 2 bases and J dropped 4 bases, with 8 bases sitting between them. Germline loops: CDR1 MNHNS, CDR2 SASEGT. CDR3 in DNA: TGTGCCAGCAGTGAACAGGGGCATAATGAAAAACTGTTTTTT. Translated: CASSEQGHNEKLFF.

This chain links TRBV4-1 with TRBJ2-7, with TRBD2 matching 8 bases. The germline V gene has CDR1 MGHRA and CDR2 YSYEKL. The V segment lost 7 bases and the J segment 3 bases; nucleotides outside the gene matches: 8. CDR3 length: 14 residues. CDR3 sequence: CASTPGRGVYEQYF. In DNA, the CDR3 is TGCGCCAGCACCCCCGGGCGGGGGGTCTACGAGCAGTACTTC.

The chain couples TRBV6-5 to TRBJ1-3; D gene uncertain. Trimming left V 6 bases short and J 0 bases short, with 12 bases between. CDR1 is MNHEY and CDR2 is SVGAGI in the germline V gene. The CDR3 is 15 residues long. Here the CDR3 DNA reads TGTGCCAGCAGAGCGACGGATATCTCTGGAAACACCATATATTTT. Protein product: CASRATDISGNTIYF.

This sequence joins TRBV7-3 and TRBJ2-7, with 10 bases identical to TRBD1. The germline gives CDR1 SGHTA, CDR2 FQGTGA. V gave up 5 bases and J gave up 4 bases; unmatched junction bases: 5. The CDR3 is 14 residues long. The CDR3 sequence: CASSPGTGVYEQYF. For the CDR3, the DNA is TGTGCCAGCAGCCCGGGGACAGGGGTTTACGAGCAGTACTTC.

The chain links TRBV10-3 to TRBJ2-1; D is undetermined. CDR3 size: 11 residues. The germline V gene has CDR1 ENHRY and CDR2 SYGVKD. This chain's CDR3 is CGSGTYNEQFF. CDR3 coding DNA: TGTGGTAGTGGCACTTACAATGAGCAGTTCTTC.

The chain joins TRBV5-5 to TRBJ2-3; D gene uncertain. This CDR3 comprises 12 residues. Germline V gives CDR1 SGHKS, CDR2 YYEKEE (reference sequence). V lost 4 bases to trimming and J lost 8 bases, with 11 bases between them. The CDR3 is CASSASSGTQYF. The CDR3 coding sequence is TGTGCCAGCAGCGCGAGCTCGGGTACGCAGTATTTT.

The rearrangement uses TRBV28 and TRBJ1-2, with TRBD1 as a possible D gene (5 bases). Germline V CDR1 and CDR2: MDHEN, SYDVKM. The CDR3 consists of 16 residues. With 1 base removed from V and 4 bases from J, the gap between germline ends came to 16 bases. CDR3 coding DNA: TGTGCCAGCAGTTTATCATCAGGCACGGGACGCTATGGCTACACCTTC. Encoded protein: CASSLSSGTGRYGYTF.

The chain joins TRBV30 to TRBJ2-5; 8 bases are shared with TRBD1. The trim removed 5 bases at V and 6 bases at J, leaving 11 bases unmatched. Per the germline V gene, CDR1 is GTSNPN and CDR2 is SVGIG (reference sequence). This CDR3 comprises 14 residues. The CDR3 reads CAWGTGQGGQTQYF. The CDR3 nucleotides read TGTGCCTGGGGGACCGGACAGGGCGGGCAGACCCAGTACTTC.

The rearrangement joins TRBV28 to TRBJ1-1; no reliable D call. Germline V lookup: CDR1 MDHEN, CDR2 SYDVKM. This CDR3 region has 12 residues. V shed 6 bases and J shed 6 bases, with 11 bases lying between them. CDR3 residues: CASSTTPPEAFF. The CDR3 coding sequence is TGTGCCAGCAGCACAACGCCCCCTGAAGCTTTCTTT.

J is TRBJ1-2 and V is TRBV15, with D possibly TRBD1 on 6 matching bases. The germline V and J ends were trimmed by 3 bases and 1 base, with 15 bases remaining between them. CDR3 length: 16 amino acids. Germline V gives CDR1 LNHNV, CDR2 YYDKDF (reference sequence). CDR3 in amino acids: CATSSLTGPFNYGYTF. CDR3 nucleotide sequence: TGTGCCACCAGCAGTTTAACAGGGCCCTTTAACTATGGCTACACCTTC.

The gene calls are TRBV7-3 and TRBJ2-3; D gene unclear. Looked up from germline, CDR1 is SGHTA and CDR2 is FQGTGA. The CDR3 consists of 16 residues. Between the trimmed V and J ends, which lost 2 bases and 1 base, there was a span of 13 bases. CDR3 amino acids: CASSLGSAPGTDTQYF. CDR3 DNA: TGTGCCAGCAGCTTAGGTTCTGCGCCTGGCACAGATACGCAGTATTTT.

The rearrangement uses TRBV7-9 and TRBJ2-1; TRBD2 agrees at 10 bases. Germline lookup yields CDR1 SEHNR and CDR2 FQNEAQ (reference sequence). J was trimmed by 9 bases and V by 5 bases; bases with no gene match: 13. The CDR3 length is 16 residues. In DNA, the CDR3 is TGTGCCAGCAGCGTCGGGACTAGCGCCGTAGGCGCTGAGCAGTTCTTC. It encodes CASSVGTSAVGAEQFF.

This chain links TRBV7-2 with TRBJ2-7; 8 nucleotides align to TRBD1. The CDR3 has 13 amino acids. Germline loops: CDR1 SGHTA, CDR2 FQGNSA. J gave up 2 bases and V 5 bases, and 2 bases lay outside the gene matches. As DNA, the CDR3 is TGTGCCAGCAGCCCAGGGGGCACCTACGAGCAGTACTTC. It encodes CASSPGGTYEQYF.

About this clone: Other DNA sequences from this sample encode an identical CDR3 as well. This chain links TRBV7-2 with TRBJ2-3; D is undetermined. The V gene lost 3 bases and the J gene lost 0 bases, with 4 bases spanning the gap. Per the germline V gene, CDR1 is SGHTA and CDR2 is FQGNSA. The CDR3 is 13 residues long. CDR3 bases: TGTGCCAGCAGCTTTCCTAGCACAGATACGCAGTATTTT. It codes for CASSFPSTDTQYF.